Listed here are 8 T cell receptor beta chains from one sample, sequenced in a study of blood T cell repertoires in COVID-19. Repertoires were generated with immunoSEQ multiplex PCR, while TCRdb's copy carries only in-frame clones and drops some. The sample has approximately 470,000 clones; over 75% are singletons. The sequenced material came from peripheral blood. The receptors stem from a human donor in a cohort sampled during active COVID-19.

The genes are TRBV9 and TRBJ2-3; D gene ambiguous. V was cut by 0 bases and J by 0 bases, with 14 bases left in between. Looked up from germline, CDR1 is SGDLS and CDR2 is YYNGEE. The CDR3 loop spans 17 amino acids. The CDR3 region has the DNA TGTGCCAGCAGCGTAGCTACGAGCGTTACTAGCACAGATACGCAGTATTTT. The encoded protein is CASSVATSVTSTDTQYF.

The chain carries TRBV6-5 and TRBJ1-3, with D unresolved. The germline CDR1 and CDR2 sequences are MNHEY and SVGAGI. This CDR3 region has 16 residues. Trimming stripped 0 bases from V and 4 bases from J, with 13 bases between. CDR3 region: CASSYSRDGIGNTIYF. The CDR3 coding sequence is TGTGCCAGCAGTTACTCGAGGGATGGCATCGGAAACACCATATATTTT.

J is TRBJ2-6 and V is TRBV24-1; 7 bases align to TRBD1. Germline CDR1 reads KGHDR; CDR2 reads SFDVKD. Trimming cost V 4 bases and J 0 bases; bases outside gene matches: 8. This CDR3 is built from 18 residues. As DNA, the CDR3 is TGTGCCACCAGTGAAATTCCGGGACAGAACTCTGGGGCCAACGTCCTGACTTTC. Translation: CATSEIPGQNSGANVLTF.

The CDR3 loop reads CASSLYPPLAGYQETQYF. The CDR3 region has the DNA TGTGCCAGCAGCTTATACCCCCCCCTAGCGGGCTACCAAGAGACCCAGTACTTC. The chain uses TRBV7-3 and TRBJ2-5; TRBD2 agrees at 8 bases. Germline V gives CDR1 SGHTA, CDR2 FQGTGA. The CDR3 loop spans 18 amino acids. Trimming took 2 bases from V and 0 from J; bases not matched to a gene: 11.

V usage is TRBV2 and J usage is TRBJ1-1; 9 bases line up with TRBD1. Germline values: CDR1 SNHLY, CDR2 FYNNEI. The CDR3 covers 17 residues. V gave up 3 bases and J gave up 0 bases; unmatched junction bases: 8. The DNA of the CDR3 is TGTGCCAGCAGTGATGACAGGGGGTGGGATATGAACACTGAAGCTTTCTTT. This codes for CASSDDRGWDMNTEAFF.

The rearrangement links TRBV30 to TRBJ1-5; TRBD1 agrees at 8 bases. CDR3 length: 14 amino acids. The V and J ends lost 2 bases and 7 bases, in that order; junction bases with no gene match: 7. Germline CDR1 is GTSNPN and CDR2 is SVGIG (reference sequence). DNA for the CDR3: TGTGCCTGGAGTTCAGGGACAGGACGGCAGCCCCAGCATTTT. Protein product: CAWSSGTGRQPQHF.

The J gene is TRBJ2-1, the V gene TRBV2; D is perhaps TRBD1 (5 bases). The germline V and J ends were trimmed by 3 bases and 7 bases, with 7 bases remaining between them. This CDR3 is built from 12 residues. Germline V gives CDR1 SNHLY, CDR2 FYNNEI. CDR3: CASSETDNEQFF. CDR3 sequence (DNA): TGTGCCAGCAGTGAGACAGATAATGAGCAGTTCTTC.

The rearrangement uses TRBV7-2 and TRBJ2-1; the match to TRBD2 covers 9 bases. The CDR3 has 13 amino acids. Germline V lookup: CDR1 SGHTA, CDR2 FQGNSA. V dropped 3 bases and J dropped 15; count of bases not matched to a gene: 9. In DNA, the CDR3 is TGTGCCAGCAGCTTGGGGGCTAGCGGGACCCCGTTCTTC. It translates to CASSLGASGTPFF.